This TCR beta chain was found in a study of blood T cell repertoires in COVID-19. The CDR3 is 17 amino acids. Germline CDR1 reads SGHDT; CDR2 reads YYEEEE. V was pared by 4 bases and J by 2 bases, with 20 bases between. Profiled with immunoSEQ multiplex PCR; TCRdb holds only in-frame clones, not every one. The repertoire has about 45,000 clones, approximately 87% of them found once; the top ten carry 8.5% to 10%. The material sequenced was peripheral blood. The clonotype was recovered from a human donor in a cohort sampled during active COVID-19. J is TRBJ2-3 and V is TRBV5-6, with D tentatively TRBD2 (7 bases). As DNA, the CDR3 is TGTGCCAGCAGCCCCCTAGGGGCGGGGGACAACACAGATACGCAGTATTTT. Translating gives CASSPLGAGDNTDTQYF. Filled out from reference TRBV5-6 and TRBJ2-3, the complete variable domain reads DAGVTQSPTHLIKTRGQQVTLRCSPKSGHDTVSWYQQALGQGPQFIFQYYEEEERQRGNFPDRFSGHQFPNYSSELNVNALLLGDSALYLCASSPLGAGDNTDTQYFGPGTRLTVL.